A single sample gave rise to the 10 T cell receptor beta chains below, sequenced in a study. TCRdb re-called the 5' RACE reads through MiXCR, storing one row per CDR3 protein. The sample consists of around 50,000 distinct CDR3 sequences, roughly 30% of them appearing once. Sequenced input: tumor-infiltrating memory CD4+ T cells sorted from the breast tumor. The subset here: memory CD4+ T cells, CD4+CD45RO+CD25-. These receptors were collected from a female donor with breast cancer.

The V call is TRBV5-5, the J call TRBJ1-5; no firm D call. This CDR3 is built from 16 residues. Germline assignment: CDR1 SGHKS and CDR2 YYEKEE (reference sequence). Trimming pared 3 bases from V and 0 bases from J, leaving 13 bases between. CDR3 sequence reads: CASSSSSFNSNQPQHF. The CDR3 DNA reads TGTGCCAGCAGCTCTTCATCCTTCAATAGCAATCAGCCCCAGCATTTT.

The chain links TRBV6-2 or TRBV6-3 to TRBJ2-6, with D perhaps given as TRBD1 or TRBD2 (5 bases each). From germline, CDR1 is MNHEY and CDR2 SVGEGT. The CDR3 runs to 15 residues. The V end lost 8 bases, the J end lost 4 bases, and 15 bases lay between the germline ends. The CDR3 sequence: CASLGVRGGANVLTF. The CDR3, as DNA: TGTGCCAGCCTAGGGGTTCGGGGAGGGGCCAACGTCCTGACTTTC.

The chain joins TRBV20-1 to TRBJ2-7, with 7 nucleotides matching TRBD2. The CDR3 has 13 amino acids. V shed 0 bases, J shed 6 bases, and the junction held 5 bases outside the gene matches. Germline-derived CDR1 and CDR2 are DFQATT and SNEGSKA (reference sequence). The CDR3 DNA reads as TGCAGTGCTAGAGAACATAGCGGGCCCGAGCAGTACTTC. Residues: CSAREHSGPEQYF.

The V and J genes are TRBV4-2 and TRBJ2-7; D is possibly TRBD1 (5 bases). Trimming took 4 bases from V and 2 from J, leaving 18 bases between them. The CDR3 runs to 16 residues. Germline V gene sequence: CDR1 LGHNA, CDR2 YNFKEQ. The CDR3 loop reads CASSLAGQGGTYEQYF. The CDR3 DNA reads TGTGCCAGCAGCCTCGCCGGGCAGGGTGGTACCTACGAGCAGTACTTC.

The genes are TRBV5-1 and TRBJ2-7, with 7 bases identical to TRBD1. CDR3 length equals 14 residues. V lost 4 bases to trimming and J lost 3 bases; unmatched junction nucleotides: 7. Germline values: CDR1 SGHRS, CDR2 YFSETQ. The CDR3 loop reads CASSRGQPGYEQYF. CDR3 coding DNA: TGCGCCAGCAGCCGGGGACAGCCTGGCTACGAGCAGTACTTC.

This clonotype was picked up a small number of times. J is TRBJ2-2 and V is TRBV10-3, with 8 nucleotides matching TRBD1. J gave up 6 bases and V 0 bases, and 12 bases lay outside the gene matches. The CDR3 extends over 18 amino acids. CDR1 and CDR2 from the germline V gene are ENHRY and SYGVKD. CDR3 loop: CAISESQAGGPRAGELFF. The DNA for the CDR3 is TGTGCCATCAGTGAGTCGCAAGCAGGGGGCCCTCGCGCCGGGGAGCTGTTTTTT.

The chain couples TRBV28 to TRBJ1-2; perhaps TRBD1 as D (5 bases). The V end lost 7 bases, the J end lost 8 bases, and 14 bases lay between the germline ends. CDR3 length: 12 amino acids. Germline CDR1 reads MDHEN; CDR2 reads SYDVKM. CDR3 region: CASTAGSSGYTF. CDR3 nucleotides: TGTGCCAGCACCGCAGGGAGTTCGGGCTACACCTTC.

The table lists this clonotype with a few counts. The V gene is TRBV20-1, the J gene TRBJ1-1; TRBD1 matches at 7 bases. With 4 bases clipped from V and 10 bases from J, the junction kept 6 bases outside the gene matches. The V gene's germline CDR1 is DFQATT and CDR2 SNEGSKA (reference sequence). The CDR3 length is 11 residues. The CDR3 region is CSATEAGGAFF. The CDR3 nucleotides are TGCAGTGCTACTGAGGCAGGGGGAGCTTTCTTT.

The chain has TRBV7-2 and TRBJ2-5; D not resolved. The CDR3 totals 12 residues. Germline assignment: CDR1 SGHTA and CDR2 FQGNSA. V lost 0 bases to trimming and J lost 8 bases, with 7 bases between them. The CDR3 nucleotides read TGTGCCAGCAGCTTAGCGCCTCATACCCAGTACTTC. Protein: CASSLAPHTQYF.

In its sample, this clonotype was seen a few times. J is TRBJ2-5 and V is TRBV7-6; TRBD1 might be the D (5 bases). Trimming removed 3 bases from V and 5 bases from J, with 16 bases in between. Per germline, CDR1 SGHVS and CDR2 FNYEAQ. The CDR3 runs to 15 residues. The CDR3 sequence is CASSFGDQGRETQYF. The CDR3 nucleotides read TGTGCCAGCAGCTTTGGGGATCAGGGTAGGGAGACCCAGTACTTC.